These 22 T cell receptor beta chains share one sample of origin, sequenced in a study of blood T cells in healthy people across ages. The second PCR ran 7 to 11 cycles with a sample-barcoded 5' primer and J-beta primers. A single record per CDR3 protein comes from TCRdb applying MiXCR to the 5' RACE reads. The sample includes 700,000 to 950,000 distinct CDR3 sequences, about 42% of them seen just once. Sequenced material: blood. Receptor source: an older woman in good health.

This clonotype was detected a few times. The gene calls are TRBV20-1 and TRBJ2-7, with 12 bases lining up with TRBD2. The CDR3 loop spans 14 amino acids. CDR1 is DFQATT, CDR2 SNEGSKA, per germline (reference sequence). J gave up 5 bases and V 6 bases, and 8 bases lay outside the gene matches. The CDR3 DNA reads as TGCAGTGCCTACCTGACTAGCGGGAGAGACGAGCAGTACTTC. Translated, it gives CSAYLTSGRDEQYF.

This clonotype was detected only a few times. This chain connects TRBV2 to TRBJ2-1; 9 nucleotides agree with TRBD2. With V trimmed by 4 bases and J by 9 bases, 10 bases remained unmatched. The CDR3 length is 15 residues. Germline loops: CDR1 SNHLY, CDR2 FYNNEI. CDR3 residues: CASSGGSGRNAEQFF. The CDR3, as DNA: TGTGCCAGCAGTGGAGGAAGCGGGAGGAATGCTGAGCAGTTCTTC.

V is TRBV12-3 or TRBV12-4 and J is TRBJ2-3; a weak D match, TRBD2 (6 bases). V was cut by 1 base and J by 2 bases, with 13 bases left in between. This CDR3 has 16 residues. CDR3 amino acids: CASSLVPGRTTDTQYF. CDR3 nucleotides: TGTGCCAGCAGTTTAGTTCCAGGGAGGACCACAGATACGCAGTATTTT.

This chain uses TRBV9 with TRBJ2-1, with D tentatively TRBD2 (5 bases). V gave up 1 base and J gave up 13 bases, with 21 bases separating them. Per germline, CDR1 SGDLS and CDR2 YYNGEE. There are 15 residues in the CDR3. The CDR3 nucleotides are TGTGCCAGCAGCGTACTAGCCCAAACCCACACAGCCCAGTTCTTC. Translating gives CASSVLAQTHTAQFF.

This clonotype was counted a few times. The chain uses TRBV6-2 or TRBV6-3 and TRBJ2-2; a weak D match, TRBD2 (5 bases). This CDR3 is built from 12 residues. Germline CDR1 and CDR2: MNHEY and SVGEGT. The V gene lost 3 bases and the J gene lost 7 bases, with 6 bases spanning the gap. The CDR3 reads CASSYTSGELFF. DNA of the CDR3: TGTGCCAGCAGTTATACTAGCGGGGAGCTGTTTTTT.

The CDR3 region is CASSLVTAANEKLFF. The CDR3 DNA reads TGTGCCAGCAGCTTAGTAACAGCCGCTAATGAAAAACTGTTTTTT. This chain joins TRBV7-8 and TRBJ1-4, with D uncertain. Trimming removed 1 base from V and 3 bases from J, with 9 bases in between. The CDR3 extends over 15 amino acids. Germline assignment: CDR1 SGHVS and CDR2 FQNEAQ.

The rearrangement joins TRBV20-1 to TRBJ1-2, with D unresolved. In germline, CDR1 is DFQATT, CDR2 SNEGSKA (reference sequence). This CDR3 has 14 residues. V was pared by 3 bases and J by 3 bases, with 14 bases between. The CDR3 is CSASSRTAYYGYTF. The CDR3, as DNA: TGCAGTGCTAGTTCCCGGACGGCTTACTATGGCTACACCTTC.

This clonotype has more than one count but fewer than ten. The V call is TRBV20-1, the J call TRBJ2-3, with 7 bases identical to TRBD2. Trimming at V came to 3 bases and at J to 5 bases, leaving 8 bases not matched to a gene. Germline V gives CDR1 DFQATT, CDR2 SNEGSKA (reference sequence). The CDR3 consists of 14 residues. CDR3: CSASPFGGRDTQYF. The CDR3 DNA sequence: TGCAGTGCTAGCCCCTTTGGCGGGAGAGATACGCAGTATTTT.

In its sample, this clonotype was seen a few times. The chain combines TRBV5-1 with TRBJ2-2; 10 nucleotides match TRBD2. The CDR3 runs to 17 residues. V shed 1 base and J 2 bases; nucleotides not matched to a gene: 5. Germline V gives CDR1 SGHRS, CDR2 YFSETQ. The CDR3 nucleotides read TGCGCCAGCAGCTTGACTAGCGGGATTGGTAACACCGGGGAGCTGTTTTTT. Its translation: CASSLTSGIGNTGELFF.

This clonotype was picked up one time. The chain couples TRBV5-4 to TRBJ1-4; TRBD1 matches at 7 bases. The CDR3 runs 14 residues. In germline, CDR1 is SGHNT, CDR2 YYREEE (reference sequence). The ends lost 4 bases at V and 8 bases at J; junction bases unmatched: 8. CDR3: CASSLDRSQEKLFF. The CDR3 nucleotides are TGTGCCAGCAGCCTGGACAGGTCTCAAGAAAAACTGTTTTTT.

This sequence joins TRBV7-3 and TRBJ2-1; D is perhaps TRBD2 (6 bases). The ends were cut back, 2 bases at V and 5 bases at J, with 10 bases in the middle. Germline V gives CDR1 SGHTA, CDR2 FQGTGA. This CDR3 is 14 amino acids long. The DNA of the CDR3 is TGTGCCAGCAGCTTATCCGGGGGAAACAATGAGCAGTTCTTC. As protein: CASSLSGGNNEQFF.

This sequence joins TRBV3-1 and TRBJ1-5; D ambiguous. Germline V gene sequence: CDR1 LGHDT, CDR2 YNNKEL (reference sequence). V was cut by 4 bases and J by 2 bases, with 12 bases left in between. The CDR3 loop spans 15 amino acids. The CDR3 region has the DNA TGTGCCAGCAGCCCCTCCCACAACGGCAATCAGCCCCAGCATTTT. This encodes CASSPSHNGNQPQHF.

As concerns this clonotype: One end of the junction does not line up with germline, which may come from a read error. The J gene is TRBJ2-6, the V gene TRBV5-5; D remains unclear. Germline lookup yields CDR1 SGHKS and CDR2 YYEKEE (reference sequence). This CDR3 is 15 amino acids long. The CDR3 loop is CVSSSIRSGANVLTF. The CDR3, as DNA: TGTGTCAGCAGCTCGATAAGATCGGGGGCCAACGTCCTGACTTTC.

The J gene is TRBJ2-5, the V gene TRBV7-2, with D tentatively TRBD1 (6 bases). The CDR3 length is 18 residues. Per the germline V gene, CDR1 is SGHTA and CDR2 is FQGNSA. The ends were cut back, 5 bases at V and 5 bases at J, with 27 bases in the middle. The CDR3 sequence: CASSTKGQSALSWETQYF. CDR3 nucleotides: TGTGCCAGCAGCACCAAAGGACAGAGCGCATTGTCGTGGGAGACCCAGTACTTC.

The genes are TRBV7-8 and TRBJ2-7, with TRBD2 as a possible D gene (6 bases). The germline V gene encodes CDR1 SGHVS and CDR2 FQNEAQ. There are 14 residues in the CDR3. Trimming took 0 bases from V and 2 from J, leaving 8 bases between them. The CDR3 DNA follows: TGTGCCAGCAGCTTAGCTCCGGGGGCCTACGAGCAGTACTTC. This translates into CASSLAPGAYEQYF.

This clonotype was counted only a few times. V and J are TRBV7-9 and TRBJ2-5, with D possibly TRBD1 on 6 matching bases. The V gene's germline CDR1 is SEHNR and CDR2 FQNEAQ (reference sequence). The CDR3 totals 14 residues. Trimming cost V 4 bases and J 1 base, with 10 bases left between them. CDR3 in DNA: TGTGCCAGCAGCTCCCACAGGGCCCAAGAGACCCAGTACTTC. Encoded protein: CASSSHRAQETQYF.

V gene TRBV27 combines with J gene TRBJ1-2; 7 nucleotides agree with TRBD1. Per the germline V gene, CDR1 is MNHEY and CDR2 is SMNVEV (reference sequence). The V and J ends lost 2 bases and 5 bases, in that order; junction bases with no gene match: 14. The CDR3 contains 17 residues. As DNA, the CDR3 is TGTGCCAGCAGTTTAAACCCTCGGTCGGACAGGACTTATGGCTACACCTTC. It specifies CASSLNPRSDRTYGYTF.

The chain carries TRBV27 and TRBJ2-1; the D is unclear. The CDR3 consists of 16 residues. V lost 2 bases and J lost 7, with 18 bases in between. Germline V gene sequence: CDR1 MNHEY, CDR2 SMNVEV (reference sequence). CDR3 sequence reads: CASSLIENRLGNEQFF. The CDR3 DNA is TGTGCCAGCAGTTTAATCGAGAACCGACTTGGGAATGAGCAGTTCTTC.

This clonotype was seen a few times. V and J are TRBV7-2 and TRBJ1-6; 10 bases are a match to TRBD1. The CDR3 runs to 13 residues. Germline V gene lookup returns CDR1 SGHTA and CDR2 FQGNSA. The V gene end was trimmed by 2 bases and the J gene end by 18 bases; junction bases not matched to a gene: 7. CDR3 sequence: CASSLTGQGDTHF. The CDR3 coding sequence is TGTGCCAGCAGCTTAACCGGACAGGGGGATACCCACTTT.

V usage is TRBV6-2 or TRBV6-3 and J usage is TRBJ2-7; unclear D gene. V lost 6 bases and J lost 4, with 13 bases in between. Germline CDR1 MNHEY, CDR2 SVGEGT. This CDR3 is 13 amino acids long. CDR3 amino acids: CASSKTQQYEQYF. The CDR3, as DNA: TGTGCCAGCAGCAAGACCCAACAATACGAGCAGTACTTC.

The rearrangement joins TRBV6-5 to TRBJ1-2; TRBD1 is a possible D gene (5 bases). The CDR3 runs to 14 residues. The V end lost 1 base, the J end lost 4 bases, and 10 bases lay between the germline ends. Germline values: CDR1 MNHEY, CDR2 SVGAGI. The CDR3: CASSYYGASYGYTF. Here the CDR3 DNA reads TGTGCCAGCAGTTACTACGGGGCTAGCTATGGCTACACCTTC.

This clonotype has ten or more counts. The V gene is TRBV6-5, the J gene TRBJ2-7; TRBD2 matches 12 bases. Germline V lookup: CDR1 MNHEY, CDR2 SVGAGI. The CDR3 runs 16 residues. V lost 4 bases, J lost 7 bases, and 11 bases stayed unmatched. The CDR3 protein is CASSSLTSGSSQEQYF. CDR3 nucleotides: TGTGCCAGCAGTTCACTGACTAGCGGGAGTTCGCAAGAGCAGTACTTC.